These 11 T cell receptor beta chains originate from one sample sequenced in a study of vaccination and CD4 T cells after COVID-19. Described treatment: approximately 9-day PBMC culture with coronavirus spike peptide pools or control peptides (ViraFEST assay). Oncomine TCR Beta short-read sequencing was applied to DNA from cultured CD4+ T cells. TCRdb used MiXCR to reprocess the PCR reads, holding one entry per CDR3 protein. The table includes some 16,000 distinct CDR3 sequences, approximately 54% detected once. The antigens for these receptors are not known. The sample consisted of CD4+ T cells from blood, cultured in vitro. The receptor source for this set is a human donor who had recovered from COVID-19.

The rearrangement uses TRBV28 and TRBJ1-3; D not certain. Germline V gene data show CDR1 as MDHEN and CDR2 as SYDVKM. Trimming took off 5 bases at V and 0 bases at J, with 8 bases between the two ends. The length of the CDR3 is 14 residues. CDR3 DNA sequence: TGTGCCAGCAGTAGGGAAAGCTCTGGAAACACCATATATTTT. It yields the protein CASSRESSGNTIYF.

This clonotype turned up a few times. The chain couples TRBV27 to TRBJ1-1; 7 bases line up with TRBD1. V trimming: 10 bases; J trimming: 2 bases; junction bases outside the gene matches: 7. Per germline, CDR1 MNHEY and CDR2 SMNVEV (reference sequence). The CDR3 runs 13 residues. Here the CDR3 reads CATQGQPNTEAFF. The CDR3 DNA sequence: TGTGCCACCCAGGGACAGCCTAACACTGAAGCTTTCTTT.

This chain joins TRBV2 and TRBJ2-1; D not resolved. The CDR3 has 13 amino acids. The germline gives CDR1 SNHLY, CDR2 FYNNEI. Trimming shortened V by 8 bases and J by 4 bases, and 12 bases separated the two germline ends. The DNA of the CDR3 is TGTGCCAGCCGCCGGGCGGAGTACAATGAGCAGTTCTTC. It is translated as CASRRAEYNEQFF. Based on the CDR3 plus reference TRBV2 and TRBJ2-1, the full variable domain is EPEVTQTPSHQVTQMGQEVILRCVPISNHLYFYWYRQILGQKVEFLVSFYNNEISEKSEIFDDQFSVERPDGSNFTLKIRSTKLEDSAMYFCASRRAEYNEQFFGPGTRLTVL.

The chain employs TRBV11-3 and TRBJ1-5; D gene unclear. CDR3 length: 13 amino acids. Deletions cut 3 bases from V and 5 bases from J, with 8 bases between. Germline CDR1 is SGHNT and CDR2 is YENEEA. The CDR3 region is CASSLIGDQPQHF. The DNA of the CDR3 is TGTGCCAGCAGCTTGATAGGTGATCAGCCCCAGCATTTT.

The V gene is TRBV27, the J gene TRBJ2-7, with 7 bases fitting TRBD2. Per the germline V gene, CDR1 is MNHEY and CDR2 is SMNVEV (reference sequence). The CDR3 runs 14 residues. The ends lost 3 bases at V and 6 bases at J; junction bases unmatched: 8. The CDR3 bases are TGTGCCAGCAGTTTTCTAGCGGTCCGGGCCGAGCAGTACTTC. This sequence encodes CASSFLAVRAEQYF.

The V gene is TRBV19, the J gene TRBJ1-1; a possible D gene is TRBD1 (5 bases). CDR1 and CDR2 (germline): LNHDA, SQIVND (reference sequence). The germline V and J ends were trimmed by 5 bases and 0 bases, with 7 bases remaining between them. CDR3 length equals 13 residues. For the CDR3, the DNA is TGTGCCAGTAGTGCGACAGTGAACACTGAAGCTTTCTTT. It is translated as CASSATVNTEAFF.

This clonotype has just one count. The chain joins TRBV10-3 to TRBJ2-1; D is ambiguous. Trimming stripped 0 bases from V and 6 bases from J, with 15 bases between. The CDR3 extends over 16 amino acids. The V gene's germline CDR1 is ENHRY and CDR2 SYGVKD. CDR3 region: CAISESTWDLFNEQFF. CDR3 bases: TGTGCCATCAGTGAGTCGACTTGGGATCTATTCAATGAGCAGTTCTTC.

The chain links TRBV6-5 to TRBJ2-5; D not certain. Trimming removed 0 bases from V and 5 bases from J, with 16 bases in between. The CDR3 contains 16 residues. The germline V gene encodes CDR1 MNHEY and CDR2 SVGAGI. CDR3 amino acids: CASSYSRTQLGETQYF. The CDR3 nucleotides read TGTGCCAGCAGTTACTCAAGGACCCAGCTTGGGGAGACCCAGTACTTC.

This chain connects TRBV7-9 to TRBJ2-1, with a tentative D call TRBD2 (5 bases). Trimming cost V 1 base and J 3 bases, with 10 bases left between them. Germline loops: CDR1 SEHNR, CDR2 FQNEAQ (reference sequence). The CDR3 is 15 amino acids. The CDR3 region is CASSLVPAVYNEQFF. The CDR3 nucleotides are TGTGCCAGCAGCTTAGTTCCAGCGGTCTACAATGAGCAGTTCTTC.

The chain uses TRBV20-1 and TRBJ2-5; TRBD2 is a possible D gene (5 bases). The CDR3 has 15 residues. The germline V gene has CDR1 DFQATT and CDR2 SNEGSKA (reference sequence). Trimming left V 6 bases short and J 5 bases short, with 22 bases between. CDR3 coding DNA: TGCAGTGCCTTCTCTTCGATCGGAGGAAGGGAGACCCAGTACTTC. Protein sequence: CSAFSSIGGRETQYF.

This clonotype appeared a few times. This chain uses TRBV11-2 with TRBJ1-1; 9 bases fit TRBD1. The CDR3 contains 14 residues. Germline CDR1 reads SGHAT; CDR2 reads FQNNGV. Trimming cost V 6 bases and J 7 bases; bases outside gene matches: 9. CDR3 nucleotide sequence: TGTGCCAGCAGGCTGGGGGACAGGGTTGATGAAGCTTTCTTT. This encodes CASRLGDRVDEAFF.